Ten or more counts support the clone carrying this T cell receptor beta chain. Its antigen remains unknown. The record originates from a study of spatial heterogeneity in lung cancer. At the level of the study: In tumor regions TCR transcript counts correlated strongly with a matched bulk RNA-seq T cell module score.

CDR1 SGHAT and CDR2 FQNNGV come from the germline V gene. Between the trimmed V and J ends, which lost 2 bases and 5 bases, there was a span of 9 bases. This CDR3 has 13 residues. TCRdb analysed the 5' RACE reads with MiXCR anew, one entry per CDR3 protein. Among some 23,000 distinct CDR3 sequences listed, nearly 6.5% were seen once. Study-level findings and limits: As ubiquitous and regional nonsynonymous mutations varied, counts of ubiquitous and regional expanded TCRs tracked them, respectively. Mutation tallies in tumors tracked expanded intratumoral alpha and beta TCR counts.

As for time point: sample taken at primary tumor resection. There were 70 to 80 donors, all of them untreated patients with early-stage non-small cell lung cancer. The sequence was collected from a male donor with early-stage non-small cell lung cancer. The sequences come from lung tumor tissue, collected at surgery. The chain recombines TRBV11-2 with TRBJ1-1; D call uncertain. The CDR3 DNA follows: TGTGCCAGCAGCTTAATGCGAGATACTGAAGCTTTCTTT. It is translated as CASSLMRDTEAFF. Drawing the rest from reference TRBV11-2 and TRBJ1-1, the complete variable domain is EAGVAQSPRYKIIEKRQSVAFWCNPISGHATLYWYQQILGQGPKLLIQFQNNGVVDDSQLPKDRFSAERLKGVDSTLKIQPAKLEDSAVYLCASSLMRDTEAFFGQGTRLTVV.